This TCR beta chain is drawn from a study of identical twins. Study-wide results and caveats: Donors were not followed over many years; analysis was cross-sectional. Reduced insertions were recorded for abundant cord blood beta clonotypes, with no such pattern in memory repertoires.

Template switching supplied a universal primer site; unique molecular identifiers were carried on the cDNA. MiXCR was run by TCRdb on the 5' RACE reads, yielding one entry per CDR3 protein. The repertoire holds a few hundred thousand distinct CDR3 sequences, with roughly an eighth as singletons. This clonotype appeared a few times. The antigen is undetermined. The CDR3 contains 14 residues. Germline V gene data show CDR1 as LGHDT and CDR2 as YNNKEL (reference sequence). V was shortened by 4 bases and J by 6 bases, with 15 bases between the two germline ends. The same data also contributed to another study, on yellow fever vaccine responses in identical twins. That source reports: Convergence reportedly seemed to mark part of the twins' vaccine T cell response, with personalization marking the rest.

This receptor was identified in a woman aged 18-30 years in good health. Input material: CD4+ T cells sorted from blood. The gene calls are TRBV3-1 and TRBJ2-5; a possible D gene is TRBD1 (7 bases). The CDR3 DNA follows: TGTGCCAGCAGCCTCAGGGGGGCAATAAAGACCCAGTACTTC. It encodes CASSLRGAIKTQYF.